This T cell receptor beta chain is from a study of cytomegalovirus exposure and HLA in healthy donors. To note about this clone: What it recognizes is unknown.

The germline gives CDR1 SGHRS, CDR2 YFSETQ. The CDR3 spans 17 residues. V shed 2 bases, J shed 4 bases, and the junction held 5 bases outside the gene matches. Study results and caveats: According to the study, 160 or so TCR beta chains were cytomegalovirus-associated. An analysis done earlier found most TCR beta V segments productive about 90% or about 30% of the time. In a later analysis, across HLA loci, associated TCR counts were highest for DRB1, lowest for HLA-C.

PCR used 60 Vbeta primers and 13 Jbeta primers. Generated by immunoSEQ multiplex PCR, the TCRdb table keeps only in-frame clones and is missing some. Among roughly 140,000 clones listed, 55% to 70% were seen once. This TCR was sampled from a woman aged 25-40 years in good health and CMV-seropositive. The chain links TRBV5-1 to TRBJ2-1; TRBD2 aligns across 14 bases. Sequencing was done on a sample of PBMCs. The DNA of the CDR3 is TGCGCCAGCAGCTTTGCGGGACTAGCGGGGGTATACAATGAGCAGTTCTTC. It codes for CASSFAGLAGVYNEQFF.